This TCR beta chain originates from a study of PD-1 blockade in classical Hodgkin lymphoma. Looking at the study overall: On a schedule of every 2 weeks, patients received nivolumab 3 mg/kg intravenously.

Patients all relapsed after autologous stem cell transplantation, and there was variation in brentuximab vedotin exposure. Complete response, partial response or progressive disease was recorded as best response. The V gene's germline CDR1 is MDHEN and CDR2 SYDVKM. The CDR3 contains 18 residues. Trimming at V came to 0 bases and at J to 5 bases, leaving 15 bases not matched to a gene. Measured with immunoSEQ multiplex PCR; TCRdb has only the in-frame clones, and not every one. Of around 50,000 clones listed, around 93% are singletons. This clone was observed once. The receptor's source is a human donor with classical Hodgkin lymphoma. The gene calls are TRBV28 and TRBJ1-2, with 7 bases identical to TRBD1. The source material was peripheral blood mononuclear cells (PBMCs), sampled before the second cycle of nivolumab. The DNA for the CDR3 is TGTGCCAGCAGTTTATGGTGGGGACAGTCAAATTCGGGGTATGGCTACACCTTC. This encodes CASSLWWGQSNSGYGYTF.